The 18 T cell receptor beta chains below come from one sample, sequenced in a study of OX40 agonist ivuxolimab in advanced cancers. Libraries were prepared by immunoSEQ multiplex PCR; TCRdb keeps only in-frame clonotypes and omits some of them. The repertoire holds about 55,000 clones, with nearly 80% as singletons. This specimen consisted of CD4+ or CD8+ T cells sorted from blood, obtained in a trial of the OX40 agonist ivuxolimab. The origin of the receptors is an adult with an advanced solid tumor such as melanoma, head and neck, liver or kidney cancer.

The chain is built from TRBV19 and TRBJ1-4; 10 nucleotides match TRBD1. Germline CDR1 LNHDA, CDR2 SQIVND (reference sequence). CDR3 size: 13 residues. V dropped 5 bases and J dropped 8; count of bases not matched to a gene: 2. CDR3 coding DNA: TGTGCCAGTAGTCGGACAGGGGGAGAAAAACTGTTTTTT. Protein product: CASSRTGGEKLFF. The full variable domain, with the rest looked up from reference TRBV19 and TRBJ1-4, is DGGITQSPKYLFRKEGQNVTLSCEQNLNHDAMYWYRQDPGQGLRLIYYSQIVNDFQKGDIAEGYSVSREKKESFPLTVTSAQKNPTAFYLCASSRTGGEKLFFGSGTQLSVL.

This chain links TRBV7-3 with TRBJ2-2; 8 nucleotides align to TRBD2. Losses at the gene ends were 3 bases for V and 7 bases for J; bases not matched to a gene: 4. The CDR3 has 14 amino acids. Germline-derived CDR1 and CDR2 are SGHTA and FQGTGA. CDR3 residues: CASSFREGLGELFF. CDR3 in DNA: TGTGCCAGCAGCTTCCGGGAGGGGCTCGGGGAGCTGTTTTTT. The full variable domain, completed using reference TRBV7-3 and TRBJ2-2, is GAGVSQTPSNKVTEKGKYVELRCDPISGHTALYWYRQSLGQGPEFLIYFQGTGAADDSGLPNDRFFAVRPEGSVSTLKIQRTERGDSAVYLCASSFREGLGELFFGEGSRLTVL.

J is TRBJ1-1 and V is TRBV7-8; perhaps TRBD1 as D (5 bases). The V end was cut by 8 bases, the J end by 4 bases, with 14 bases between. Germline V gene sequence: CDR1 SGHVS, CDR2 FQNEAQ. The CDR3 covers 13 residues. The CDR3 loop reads CASRPGWGTEAFF. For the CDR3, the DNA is TGTGCCAGCCGCCCAGGGTGGGGCACTGAAGCTTTCTTT.

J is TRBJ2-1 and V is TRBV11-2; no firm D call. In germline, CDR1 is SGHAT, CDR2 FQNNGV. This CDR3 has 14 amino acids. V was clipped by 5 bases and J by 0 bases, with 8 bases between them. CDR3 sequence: CASSKKGSYNEQFF. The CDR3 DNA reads TGTGCCAGCAGCAAAAAGGGCTCCTACAATGAGCAGTTCTTC.

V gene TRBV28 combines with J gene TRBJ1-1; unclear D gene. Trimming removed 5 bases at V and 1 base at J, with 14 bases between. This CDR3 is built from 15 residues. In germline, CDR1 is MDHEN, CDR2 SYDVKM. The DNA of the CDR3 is TGTGCCAGCAGTCCCCTGGGCAGAGGGAACACTGAAGCTTTCTTT. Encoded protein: CASSPLGRGNTEAFF.

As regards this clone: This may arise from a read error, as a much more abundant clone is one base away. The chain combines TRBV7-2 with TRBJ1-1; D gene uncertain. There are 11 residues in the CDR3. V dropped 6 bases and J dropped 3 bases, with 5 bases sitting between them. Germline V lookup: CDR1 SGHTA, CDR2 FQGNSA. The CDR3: CASSRDTEAFF. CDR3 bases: TGTGCCAGCAGTCGTGACACTGAAGCTTTCTTT.

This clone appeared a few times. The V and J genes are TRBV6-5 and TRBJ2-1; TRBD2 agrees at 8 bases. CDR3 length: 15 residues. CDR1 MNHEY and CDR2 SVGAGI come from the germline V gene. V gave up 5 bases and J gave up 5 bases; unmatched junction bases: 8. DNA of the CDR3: TGTGCCAGCAGTCCCGGACTAGCCGCGAACAATGAGCAGTTCTTC. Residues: CASSPGLAANNEQFF.

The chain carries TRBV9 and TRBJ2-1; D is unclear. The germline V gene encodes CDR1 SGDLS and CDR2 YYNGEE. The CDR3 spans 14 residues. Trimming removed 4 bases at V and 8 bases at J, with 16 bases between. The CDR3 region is CASSPRLSRDEQFF. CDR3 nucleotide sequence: TGTGCCAGCAGCCCCCGACTTTCTCGCGATGAGCAGTTCTTC.

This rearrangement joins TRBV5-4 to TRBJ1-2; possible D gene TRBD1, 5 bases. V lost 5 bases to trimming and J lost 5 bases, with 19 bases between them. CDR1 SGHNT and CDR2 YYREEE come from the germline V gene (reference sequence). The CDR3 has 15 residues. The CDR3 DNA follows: TGTGCCAGCAGTTCTCCCGACGGGGCAGTTTATGGCTACACCTTC. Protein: CASSSPDGAVYGYTF.

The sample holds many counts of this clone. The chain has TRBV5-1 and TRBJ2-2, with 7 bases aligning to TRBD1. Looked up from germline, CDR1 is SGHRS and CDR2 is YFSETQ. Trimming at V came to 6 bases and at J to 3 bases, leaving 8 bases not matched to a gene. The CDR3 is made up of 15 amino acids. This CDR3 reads CASTTPTGDTGELFF. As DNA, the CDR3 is TGCGCCAGCACCACCCCCACAGGGGACACCGGGGAGCTGTTTTTT. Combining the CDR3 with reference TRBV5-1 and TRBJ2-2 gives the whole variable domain KAGVTQTPRYLIKTRGQQVTLSCSPISGHRSVSWYQQTPGQGLQFLFEYFSETQRNKGNFPGRFSGRQFSNSRSEMNVSTLELGDSALYLCASTTPTGDTGELFFGEGSRLTVL.

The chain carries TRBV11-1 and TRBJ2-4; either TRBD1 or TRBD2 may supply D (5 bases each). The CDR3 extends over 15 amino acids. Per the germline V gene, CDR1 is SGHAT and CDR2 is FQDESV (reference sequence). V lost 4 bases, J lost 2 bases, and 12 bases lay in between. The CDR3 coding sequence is TGTGCCAGCAGCTCCGTAGAGGGGTCCAAAAACATTCAGTACTTC. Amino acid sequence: CASSSVEGSKNIQYF. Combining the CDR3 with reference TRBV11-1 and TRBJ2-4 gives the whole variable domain EAEVAQSPRYKITEKSQAVAFWCDPISGHATLYWYRQILGQGPELLVQFQDESVVDDSQLPKDRFSAERLKGVDSTLKIQPAELGDSAMYLCASSSVEGSKNIQYFGAGTRLSVL.

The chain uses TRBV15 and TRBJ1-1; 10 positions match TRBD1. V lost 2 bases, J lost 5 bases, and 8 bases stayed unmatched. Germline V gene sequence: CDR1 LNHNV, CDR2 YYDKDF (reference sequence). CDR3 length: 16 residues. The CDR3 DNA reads TGTGCCACCAGCAGACCCGGGACAGGGGAGGATACTGAAGCTTTCTTT. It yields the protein CATSRPGTGEDTEAFF.

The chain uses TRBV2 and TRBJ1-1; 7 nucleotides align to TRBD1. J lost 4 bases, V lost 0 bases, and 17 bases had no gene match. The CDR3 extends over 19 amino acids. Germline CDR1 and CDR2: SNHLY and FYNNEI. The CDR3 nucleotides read TGTGCCAGCAGTGAAGCGTTGAGGGGGCCAGGGTACCGGTCCACTGAAGCTTTCTTT. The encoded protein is CASSEALRGPGYRSTEAFF.

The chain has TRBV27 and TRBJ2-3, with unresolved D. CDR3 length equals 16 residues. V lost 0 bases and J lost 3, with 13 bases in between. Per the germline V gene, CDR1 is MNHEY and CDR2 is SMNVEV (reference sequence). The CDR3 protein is CASSLSSTAGTDTQYF. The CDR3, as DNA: TGTGCCAGCAGTTTATCATCGACGGCCGGGACAGATACGCAGTATTTT.

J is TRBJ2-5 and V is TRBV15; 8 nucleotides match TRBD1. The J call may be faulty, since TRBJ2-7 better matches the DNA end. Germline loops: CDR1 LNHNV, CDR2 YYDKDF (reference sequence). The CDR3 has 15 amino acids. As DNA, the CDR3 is TGTGCCACCAGCAGGGCCCTTACAGGGGGCTACGAGCAGTACTTC. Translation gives CATSRALTGGYEQYF.

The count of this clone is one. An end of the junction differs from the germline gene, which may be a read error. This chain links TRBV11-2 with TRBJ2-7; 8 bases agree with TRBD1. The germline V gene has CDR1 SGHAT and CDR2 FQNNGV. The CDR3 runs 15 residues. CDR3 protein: CASSLETGEGYEQYF. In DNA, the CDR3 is TGTGCCAGCAGCCTAGAGACAGGGGAAGGATACGAGCAGTACTTC.

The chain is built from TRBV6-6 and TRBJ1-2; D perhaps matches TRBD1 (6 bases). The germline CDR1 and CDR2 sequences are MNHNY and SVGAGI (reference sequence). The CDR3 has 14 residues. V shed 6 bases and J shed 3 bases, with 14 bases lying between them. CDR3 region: CASRKQGNDYGYTF. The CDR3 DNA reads TGTGCCAGCAGGAAACAGGGTAACGACTATGGCTACACCTTC.

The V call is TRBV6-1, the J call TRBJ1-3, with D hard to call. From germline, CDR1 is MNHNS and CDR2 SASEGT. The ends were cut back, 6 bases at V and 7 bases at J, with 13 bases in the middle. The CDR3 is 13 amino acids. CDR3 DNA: TGTGCCAGCAGCCCCGGGGTACCGAACACCATATATTTT. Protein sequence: CASSPGVPNTIYF.